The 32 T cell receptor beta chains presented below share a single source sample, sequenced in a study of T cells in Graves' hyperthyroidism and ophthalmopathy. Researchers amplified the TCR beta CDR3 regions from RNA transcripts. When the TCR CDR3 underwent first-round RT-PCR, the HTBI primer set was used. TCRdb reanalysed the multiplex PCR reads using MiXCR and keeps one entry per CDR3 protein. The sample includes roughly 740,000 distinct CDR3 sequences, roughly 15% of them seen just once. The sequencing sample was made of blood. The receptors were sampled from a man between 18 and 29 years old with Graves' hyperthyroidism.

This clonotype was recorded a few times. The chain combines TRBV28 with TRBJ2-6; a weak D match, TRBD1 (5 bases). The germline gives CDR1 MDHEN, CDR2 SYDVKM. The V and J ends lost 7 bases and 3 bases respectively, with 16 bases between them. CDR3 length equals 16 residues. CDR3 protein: CASKRQWSFGANVLTF. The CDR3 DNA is TGTGCCAGCAAACGACAGTGGAGTTTTGGGGCCAACGTCCTGACTTTC.

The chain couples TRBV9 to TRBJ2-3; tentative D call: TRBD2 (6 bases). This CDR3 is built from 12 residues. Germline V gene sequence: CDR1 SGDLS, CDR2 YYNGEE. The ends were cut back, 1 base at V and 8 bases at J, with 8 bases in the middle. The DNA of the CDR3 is TGTGCCAGCAGCGTACTCGGGGGTACGCAGTATTTT. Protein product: CASSVLGGTQYF. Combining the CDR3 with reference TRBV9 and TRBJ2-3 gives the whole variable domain DSGVTQTPKHLITATGQRVTLRCSPRSGDLSVYWYQQSLDQGLQFLIQYYNGEERAKGNILERFSAQQFPDLHSELNLSSLELGDSALYFCASSVLGGTQYFGPGTRLTVL.

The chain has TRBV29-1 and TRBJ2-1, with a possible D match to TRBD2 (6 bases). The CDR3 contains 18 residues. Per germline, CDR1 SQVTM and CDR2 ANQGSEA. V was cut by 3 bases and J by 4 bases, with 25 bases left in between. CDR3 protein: CSVDKALIGGQLYNEQFF. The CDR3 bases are TGCAGCGTTGATAAGGCTCTTATTGGAGGGCAGTTATACAATGAGCAGTTCTTC.

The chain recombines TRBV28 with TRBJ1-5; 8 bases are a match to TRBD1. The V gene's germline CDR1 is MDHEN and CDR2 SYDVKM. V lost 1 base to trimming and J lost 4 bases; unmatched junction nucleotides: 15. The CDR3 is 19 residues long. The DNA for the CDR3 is TGTGCCAGCAGTTTATCCGCCCTTAGACAGGGGCAGGGTAATCAGCCCCAGCATTTT. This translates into CASSLSALRQGQGNQPQHF.

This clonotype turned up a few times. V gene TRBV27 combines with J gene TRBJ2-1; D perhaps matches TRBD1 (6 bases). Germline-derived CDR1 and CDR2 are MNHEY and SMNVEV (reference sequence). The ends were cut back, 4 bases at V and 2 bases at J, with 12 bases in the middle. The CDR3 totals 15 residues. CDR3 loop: CASSSRGSPYNEQFF. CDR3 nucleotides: TGTGCCAGCAGTTCAAGGGGGAGCCCCTACAATGAGCAGTTCTTC.

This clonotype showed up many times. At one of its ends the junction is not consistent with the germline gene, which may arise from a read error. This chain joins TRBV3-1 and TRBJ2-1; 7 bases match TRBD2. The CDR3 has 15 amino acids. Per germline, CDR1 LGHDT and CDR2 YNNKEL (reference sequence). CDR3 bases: TGTGCCAGCAGCAAAGACCGGGACTACCACAATGAGCAGTTCTTC. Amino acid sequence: CASSKDRDYHNEQFF.

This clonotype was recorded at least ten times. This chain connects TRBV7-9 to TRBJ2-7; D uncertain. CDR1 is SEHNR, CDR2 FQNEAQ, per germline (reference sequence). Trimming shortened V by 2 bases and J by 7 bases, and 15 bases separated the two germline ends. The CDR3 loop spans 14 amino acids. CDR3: CASSLPAVLGEQYF. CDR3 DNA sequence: TGTGCCAGCAGCTTACCGGCGGTTTTGGGAGAGCAGTACTTC.

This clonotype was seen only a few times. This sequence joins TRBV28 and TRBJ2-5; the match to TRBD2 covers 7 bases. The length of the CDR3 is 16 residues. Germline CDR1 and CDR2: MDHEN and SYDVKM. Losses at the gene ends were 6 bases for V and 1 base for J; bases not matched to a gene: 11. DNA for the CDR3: TGTGCCAGCAGCGCTTCACCGGCTAGCGGCCAAGAGACCCAGTACTTC. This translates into CASSASPASGQETQYF.

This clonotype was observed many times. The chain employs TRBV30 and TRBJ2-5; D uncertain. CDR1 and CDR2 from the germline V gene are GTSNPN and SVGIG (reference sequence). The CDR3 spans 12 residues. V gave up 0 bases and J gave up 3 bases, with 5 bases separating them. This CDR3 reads CAWSVNEETQYF. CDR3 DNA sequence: TGTGCCTGGAGTGTAAACGAAGAGACCCAGTACTTC.

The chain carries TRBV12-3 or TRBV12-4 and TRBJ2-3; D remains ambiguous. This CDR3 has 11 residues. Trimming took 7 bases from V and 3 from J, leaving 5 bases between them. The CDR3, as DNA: TGTGCCAGCACCCAGACAGATACGCAGTATTTT. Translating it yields CASTQTDTQYF.

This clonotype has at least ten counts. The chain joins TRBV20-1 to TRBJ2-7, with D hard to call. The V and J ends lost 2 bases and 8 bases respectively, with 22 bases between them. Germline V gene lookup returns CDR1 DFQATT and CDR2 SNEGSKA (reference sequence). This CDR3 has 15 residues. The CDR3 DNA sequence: TGCAGTGCTAGAAATCGCAGATATTCCTACCCCAAGCAGTACTTC. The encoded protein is CSARNRRYSYPKQYF.

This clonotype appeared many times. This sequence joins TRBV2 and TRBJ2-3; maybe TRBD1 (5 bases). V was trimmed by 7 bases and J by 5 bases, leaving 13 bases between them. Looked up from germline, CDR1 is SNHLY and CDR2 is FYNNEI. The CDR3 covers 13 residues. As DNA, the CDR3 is TGTGCCAGCATTTCCAGGGCGAGAGATACGCAGTATTTT. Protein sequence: CASISRARDTQYF.

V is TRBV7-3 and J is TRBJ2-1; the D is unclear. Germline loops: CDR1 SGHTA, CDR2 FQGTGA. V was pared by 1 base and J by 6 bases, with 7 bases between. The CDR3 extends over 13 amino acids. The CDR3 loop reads CASSLSPTNEQFF. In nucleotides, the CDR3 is TGTGCCAGCAGCTTAAGCCCAACCAATGAGCAGTTCTTC.

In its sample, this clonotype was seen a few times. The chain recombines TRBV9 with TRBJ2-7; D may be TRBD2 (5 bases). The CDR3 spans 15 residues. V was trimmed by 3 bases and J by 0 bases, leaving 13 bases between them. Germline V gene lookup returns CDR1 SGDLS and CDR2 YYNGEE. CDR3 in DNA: TGTGCCAGCAGCGCACGTAGCGAGGCCTCCTACGAGCAGTACTTC. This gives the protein CASSARSEASYEQYF.

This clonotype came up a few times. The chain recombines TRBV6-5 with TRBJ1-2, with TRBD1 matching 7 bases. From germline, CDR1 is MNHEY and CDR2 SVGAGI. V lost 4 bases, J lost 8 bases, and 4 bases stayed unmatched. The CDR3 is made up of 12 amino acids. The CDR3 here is CASSSTGNGYTF. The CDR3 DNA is TGTGCCAGCAGTTCGACAGGGAACGGCTACACCTTC.

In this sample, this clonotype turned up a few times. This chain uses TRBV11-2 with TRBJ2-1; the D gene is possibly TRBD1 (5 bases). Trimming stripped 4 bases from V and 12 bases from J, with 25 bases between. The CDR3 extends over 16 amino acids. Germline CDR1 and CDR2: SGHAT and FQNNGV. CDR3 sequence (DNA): TGTGCCAGCAGCTCCCCCTTCACGCGGCCGCGTCAGGGGCAGTTCTTC. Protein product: CASSSPFTRPRQGQFF.

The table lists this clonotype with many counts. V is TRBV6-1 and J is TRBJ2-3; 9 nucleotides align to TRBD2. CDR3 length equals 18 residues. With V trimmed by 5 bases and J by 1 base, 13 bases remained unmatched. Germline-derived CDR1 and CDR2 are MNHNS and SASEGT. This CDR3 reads CASSYLAGGPVGTDTQYF. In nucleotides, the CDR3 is TGTGCCAGCAGTTACTTGGCGGGAGGGCCAGTGGGCACAGATACGCAGTATTTT.

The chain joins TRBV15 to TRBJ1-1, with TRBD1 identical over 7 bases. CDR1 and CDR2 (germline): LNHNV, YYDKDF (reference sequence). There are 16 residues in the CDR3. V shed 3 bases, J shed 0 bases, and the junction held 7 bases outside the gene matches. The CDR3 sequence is CATSREPGQLNTEAFF. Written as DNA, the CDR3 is TGTGCCACCAGCAGGGAACCGGGACAGTTGAACACTGAAGCTTTCTTT.

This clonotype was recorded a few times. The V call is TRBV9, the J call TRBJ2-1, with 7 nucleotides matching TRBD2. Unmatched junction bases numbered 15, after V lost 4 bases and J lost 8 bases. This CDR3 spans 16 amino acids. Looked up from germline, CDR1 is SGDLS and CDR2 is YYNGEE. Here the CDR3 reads CASSPRGGSGWDEQFF. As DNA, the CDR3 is TGTGCCAGCAGCCCGCGAGGCGGGAGCGGGTGGGATGAGCAGTTCTTC. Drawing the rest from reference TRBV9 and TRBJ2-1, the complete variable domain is DSGVTQTPKHLITATGQRVTLRCSPRSGDLSVYWYQQSLDQGLQFLIQYYNGEERAKGNILERFSAQQFPDLHSELNLSSLELGDSALYFCASSPRGGSGWDEQFFGPGTRLTVL.

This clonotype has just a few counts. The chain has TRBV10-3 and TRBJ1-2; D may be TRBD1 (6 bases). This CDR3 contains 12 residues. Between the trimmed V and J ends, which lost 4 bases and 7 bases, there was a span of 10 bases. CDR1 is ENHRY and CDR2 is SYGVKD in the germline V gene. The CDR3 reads CAISGHRVGYTF. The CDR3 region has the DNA TGTGCCATCAGTGGCCACAGGGTTGGCTACACCTTC.

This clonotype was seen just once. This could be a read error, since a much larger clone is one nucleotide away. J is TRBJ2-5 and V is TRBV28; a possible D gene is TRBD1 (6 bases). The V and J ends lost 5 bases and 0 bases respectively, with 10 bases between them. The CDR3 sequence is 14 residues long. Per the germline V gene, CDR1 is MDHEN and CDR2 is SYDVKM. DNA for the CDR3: TGTGCCAGCAGTATAACAGGGCACCAAGAGACCCAGTACTTC. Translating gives CASSITGHQETQYF.

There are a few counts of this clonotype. CDR3 in DNA: TGTGCCCATCCTGGGGGGACGTTAGATACGCAGTATTTT. It specifies CAHPGGTLDTQYF. V gene TRBV7-9 combines with J gene TRBJ2-3, with D possibly being TRBD2 (6 bases). Trimming stripped 11 bases from V and 5 bases from J, with 17 bases between. From germline, CDR1 is SEHNR and CDR2 FQNEAQ (reference sequence). The CDR3 loop spans 13 amino acids.

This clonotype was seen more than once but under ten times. The CDR3 DNA is TGTGCCAGCAGGCCAGACAGTAAATGGAATCAGCCCCAGCATTTT. Its protein is CASRPDSKWNQPQHF. The V and J genes are TRBV6-1 and TRBJ1-5; D perhaps matches TRBD1 (5 bases). Germline CDR1 is MNHNS and CDR2 is SASEGT. Trimming took 6 bases from V and 4 from J, leaving 16 bases between them. This CDR3 spans 15 amino acids.

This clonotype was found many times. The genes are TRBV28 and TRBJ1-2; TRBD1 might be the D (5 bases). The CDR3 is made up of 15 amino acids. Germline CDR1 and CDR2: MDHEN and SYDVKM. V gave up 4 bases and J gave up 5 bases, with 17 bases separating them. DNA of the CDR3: TGTGCCAGCAGTTCGACGGGGGGGAGTTGGTATGGCTACACCTTC. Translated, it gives CASSSTGGSWYGYTF.

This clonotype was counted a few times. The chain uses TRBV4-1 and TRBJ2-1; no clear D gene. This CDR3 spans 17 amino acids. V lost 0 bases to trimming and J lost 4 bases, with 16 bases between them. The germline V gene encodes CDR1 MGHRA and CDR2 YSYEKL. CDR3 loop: CASSQDSAEPVYNEQFF. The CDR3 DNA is TGCGCCAGCAGCCAAGATTCGGCGGAGCCCGTATACAATGAGCAGTTCTTC.

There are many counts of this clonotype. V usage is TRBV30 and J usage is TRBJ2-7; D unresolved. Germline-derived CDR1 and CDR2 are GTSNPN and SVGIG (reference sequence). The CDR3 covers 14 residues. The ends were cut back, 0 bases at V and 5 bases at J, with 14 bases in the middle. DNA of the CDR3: TGTGCCTGGAGTGTTGGCCTTTATACCGACGAGCAGTACTTC. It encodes CAWSVGLYTDEQYF.

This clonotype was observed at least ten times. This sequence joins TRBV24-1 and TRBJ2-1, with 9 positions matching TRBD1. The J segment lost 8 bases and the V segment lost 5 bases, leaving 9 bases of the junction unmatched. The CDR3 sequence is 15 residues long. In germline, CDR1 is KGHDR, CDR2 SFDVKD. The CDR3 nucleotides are TGTGCCACCAGTGCCCCCTCGACAGGGGGGCATGAGCAGTTCTTC. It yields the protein CATSAPSTGGHEQFF.

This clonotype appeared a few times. The CDR3 bases are TGTGCCAGCCTCATGGGGAGGGATCCCGGGGAGCTGTTTTTT. It yields the protein CASLMGRDPGELFF. The chain is built from TRBV11-3 and TRBJ2-2; the match to TRBD2 covers 7 bases. Germline-derived CDR1 and CDR2 are SGHNT and YENEEA. After removal of 8 bases from V and 6 bases from J, the junction contained 9 bases not matched to a gene. There are 14 residues in the CDR3.

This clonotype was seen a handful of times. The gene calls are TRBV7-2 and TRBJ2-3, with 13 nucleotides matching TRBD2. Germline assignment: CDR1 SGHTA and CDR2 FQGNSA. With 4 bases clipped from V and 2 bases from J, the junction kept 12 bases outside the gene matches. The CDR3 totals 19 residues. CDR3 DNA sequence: TGTGCCAGCAGCTCAGGGACTAGCGGGACCCGGATGCTCACAGATACGCAGTATTTT. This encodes CASSSGTSGTRMLTDTQYF.

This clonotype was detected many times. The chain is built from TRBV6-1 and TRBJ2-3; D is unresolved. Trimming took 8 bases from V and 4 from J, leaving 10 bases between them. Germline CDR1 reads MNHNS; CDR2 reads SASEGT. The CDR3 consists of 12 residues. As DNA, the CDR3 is TGTGCCAGCGGTACCCTGGCAGATACGCAGTATTTT. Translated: CASGTLADTQYF.

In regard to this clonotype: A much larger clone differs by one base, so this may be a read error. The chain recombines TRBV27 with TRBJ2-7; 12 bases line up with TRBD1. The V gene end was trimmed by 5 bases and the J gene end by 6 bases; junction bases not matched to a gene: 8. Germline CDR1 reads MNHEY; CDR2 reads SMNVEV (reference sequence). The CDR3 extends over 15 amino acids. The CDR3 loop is CASSDPGQGAGEQYF. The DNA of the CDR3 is TGTGCCAGCAGTGACCCGGGACAGGGGGCGGGCGAGCAGTACTTC.

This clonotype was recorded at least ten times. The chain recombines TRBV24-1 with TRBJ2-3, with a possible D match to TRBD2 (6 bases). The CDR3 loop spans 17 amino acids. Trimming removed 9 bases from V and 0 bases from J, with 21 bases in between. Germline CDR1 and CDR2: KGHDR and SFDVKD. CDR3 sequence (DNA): TGTGCCACCTCGGACGGGGGACTTTTGGACAGCACAGATACGCAGTATTTT. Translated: CATSDGGLLDSTDTQYF.